The entry below describes one TCR beta chain. The antigen is undetermined. The data were obtained in a study of CD8+CD57+ T cells in acquired aplastic anemia. Study-wide results and limits: Found in both controls and patients were approximately 30 CD8+ CDR3 sequences.

Before being chosen for sequencing, patients had shown CD8+CD57+ cell expansion by flow cytometry. Every patient presented with severe acquired aplastic anemia. Deletions cut 1 base from V and 1 base from J, with 11 bases between. Germline V gene data show CDR1 as SQVTM and CDR2 as ANQGSEA. The CDR3 loop spans 14 amino acids. Genomic DNA, the template, was used for profiling of the TCR beta VDJ and CDR3. From the reads, TCRdb called clonotypes with MiXCR, one entry per CDR3 protein. Seen here are 200,000 to 250,000 distinct CDR3 sequences, more than 40% observed once, and the top ten hold about 8.3%. The sequenced material came from sorted CD4+, CD8+, or CD8+CD57+ T cells (not recorded which) from PBMCs. The source is a human donor with aplastic anemia. The rearrangement joins TRBV29-1 to TRBJ2-7; tentatively, D is TRBD1 or TRBD2 (5 bases each). The chain's CDR3 is CSVEGGVGSYEQYF. The CDR3 region has the DNA TGCAGCGTTGAAGGAGGGGTTGGGTCCTACGAGCAGTACTTC.